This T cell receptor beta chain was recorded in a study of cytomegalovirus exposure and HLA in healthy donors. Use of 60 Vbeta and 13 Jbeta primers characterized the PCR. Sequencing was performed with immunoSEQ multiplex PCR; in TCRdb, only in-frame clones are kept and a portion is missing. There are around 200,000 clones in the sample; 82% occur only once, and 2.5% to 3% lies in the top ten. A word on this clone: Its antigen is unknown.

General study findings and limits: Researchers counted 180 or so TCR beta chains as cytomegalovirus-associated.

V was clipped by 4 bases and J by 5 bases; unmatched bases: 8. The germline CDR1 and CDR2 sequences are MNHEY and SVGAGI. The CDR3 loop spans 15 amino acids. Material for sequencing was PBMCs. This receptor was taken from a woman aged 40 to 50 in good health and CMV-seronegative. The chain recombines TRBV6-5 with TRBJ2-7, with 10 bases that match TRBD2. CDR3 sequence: CASSSASGSSDEQYF. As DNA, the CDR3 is TGTGCCAGCAGTTCCGCTAGCGGGAGTTCGGACGAGCAGTACTTC.